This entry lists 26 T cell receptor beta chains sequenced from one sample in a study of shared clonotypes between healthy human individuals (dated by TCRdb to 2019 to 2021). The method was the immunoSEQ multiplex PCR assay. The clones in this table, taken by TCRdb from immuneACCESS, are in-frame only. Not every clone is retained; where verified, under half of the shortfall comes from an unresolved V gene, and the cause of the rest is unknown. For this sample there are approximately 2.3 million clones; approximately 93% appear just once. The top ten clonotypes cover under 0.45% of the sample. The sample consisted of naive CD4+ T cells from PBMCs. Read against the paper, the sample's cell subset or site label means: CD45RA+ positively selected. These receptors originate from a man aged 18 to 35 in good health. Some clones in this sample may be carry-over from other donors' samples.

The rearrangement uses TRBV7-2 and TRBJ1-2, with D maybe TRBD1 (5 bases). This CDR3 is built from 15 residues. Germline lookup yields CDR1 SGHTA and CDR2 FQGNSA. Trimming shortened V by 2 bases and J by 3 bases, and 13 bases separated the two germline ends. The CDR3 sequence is CASSLLGRADYGYTF. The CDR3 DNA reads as TGTGCCAGCAGCTTATTGGGCAGGGCAGACTATGGCTACACCTTC.

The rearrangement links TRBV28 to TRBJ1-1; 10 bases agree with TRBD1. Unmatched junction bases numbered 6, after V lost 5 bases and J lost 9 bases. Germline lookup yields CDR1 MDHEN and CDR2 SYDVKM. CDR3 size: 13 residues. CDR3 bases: TGTGCCAGCAGTCGACAGGGGGCCGGTCAAGCTTTCTTT. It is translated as CASSRQGAGQAFF.

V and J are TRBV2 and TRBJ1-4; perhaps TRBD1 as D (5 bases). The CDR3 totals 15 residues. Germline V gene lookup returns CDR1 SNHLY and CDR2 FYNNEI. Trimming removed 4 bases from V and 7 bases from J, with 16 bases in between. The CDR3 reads CASSVGQAVSEKLFF. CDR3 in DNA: TGTGCCAGCAGTGTGGGGCAGGCAGTGAGTGAAAAACTGTTTTTT. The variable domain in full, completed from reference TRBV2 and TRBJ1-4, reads EPEVTQTPSHQVTQMGQEVILRCVPISNHLYFYWYRQILGQKVEFLVSFYNNEISEKSEIFDDQFSVERPDGSNFTLKIRSTKLEDSAMYFCASSVGQAVSEKLFFGSGTQLSVL.

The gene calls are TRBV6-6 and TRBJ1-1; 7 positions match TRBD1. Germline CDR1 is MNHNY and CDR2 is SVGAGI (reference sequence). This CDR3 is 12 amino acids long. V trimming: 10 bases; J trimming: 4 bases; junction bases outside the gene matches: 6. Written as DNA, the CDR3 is TGTGCCACCTCGACAGGGAGCACTGAAGCTTTCTTT. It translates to CATSTGSTEAFF.

CDR3 bases: TGTGCCATTCGCCGGGACTTGCCTTACGAGCAGTACTTC. Translated, it gives CAIRRDLPYEQYF. V and J are TRBV28 and TRBJ2-7; a weak D match, TRBD2 (6 bases). Trimming shortened V by 10 bases and J by 4 bases, and 17 bases separated the two germline ends. From germline, CDR1 is MDHEN and CDR2 SYDVKM. The CDR3 sequence is 13 residues long.

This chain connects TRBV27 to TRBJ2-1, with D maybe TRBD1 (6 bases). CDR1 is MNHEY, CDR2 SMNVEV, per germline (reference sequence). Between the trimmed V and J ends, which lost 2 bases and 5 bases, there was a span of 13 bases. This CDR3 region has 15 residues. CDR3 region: CASSLEAGDHNEQFF. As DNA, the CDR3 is TGTGCCAGCAGTTTAGAGGCAGGGGACCACAATGAGCAGTTCTTC.

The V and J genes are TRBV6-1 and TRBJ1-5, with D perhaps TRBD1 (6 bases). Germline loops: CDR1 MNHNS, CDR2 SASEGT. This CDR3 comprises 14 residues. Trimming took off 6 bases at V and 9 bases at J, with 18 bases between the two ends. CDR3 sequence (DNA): TGTGCCAGCAGAGACAGGACGGCCGAAAGGCCCCAGCATTTT. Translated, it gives CASRDRTAERPQHF.

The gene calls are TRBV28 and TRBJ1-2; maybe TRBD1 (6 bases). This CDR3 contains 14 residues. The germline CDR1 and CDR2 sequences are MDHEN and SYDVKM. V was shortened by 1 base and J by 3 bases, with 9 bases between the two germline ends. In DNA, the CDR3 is TGTGCCAGCAGTTTATATACAGGGCACTATGGCTACACCTTC. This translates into CASSLYTGHYGYTF.

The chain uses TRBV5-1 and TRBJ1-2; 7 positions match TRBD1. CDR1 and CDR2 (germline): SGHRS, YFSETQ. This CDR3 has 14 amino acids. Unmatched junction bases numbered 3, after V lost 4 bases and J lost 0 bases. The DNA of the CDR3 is TGCGCCAGCAGCCCAGGGGGAACTAACTATGGCTACACCTTC. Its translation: CASSPGGTNYGYTF.

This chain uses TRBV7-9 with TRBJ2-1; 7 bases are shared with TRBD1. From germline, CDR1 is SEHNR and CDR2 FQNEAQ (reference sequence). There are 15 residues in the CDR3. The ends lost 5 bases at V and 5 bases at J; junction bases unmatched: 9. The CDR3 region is CASSHIGTANNEQFF. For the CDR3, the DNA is TGTGCCAGCAGCCACATCGGGACAGCTAACAATGAGCAGTTCTTC.

Here the CDR3 reads CASSLYSSVSYEQYF. In nucleotides, the CDR3 is TGTGCCAGCAGTTTATATTCTAGCGTCTCCTACGAGCAGTACTTC. The chain couples TRBV28 to TRBJ2-7, with D possibly matching TRBD2 (6 bases). CDR1 and CDR2 (germline): MDHEN, SYDVKM. The ends were cut back, 1 base at V and 0 bases at J, with 10 bases in the middle. This CDR3 comprises 15 residues.

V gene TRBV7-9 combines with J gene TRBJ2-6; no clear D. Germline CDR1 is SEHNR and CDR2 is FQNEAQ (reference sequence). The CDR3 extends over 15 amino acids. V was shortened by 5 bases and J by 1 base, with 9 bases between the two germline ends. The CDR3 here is CASSNSPSGANVLTF. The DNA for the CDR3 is TGTGCCAGCAGCAACAGCCCGTCTGGGGCCAACGTCCTGACTTTC.

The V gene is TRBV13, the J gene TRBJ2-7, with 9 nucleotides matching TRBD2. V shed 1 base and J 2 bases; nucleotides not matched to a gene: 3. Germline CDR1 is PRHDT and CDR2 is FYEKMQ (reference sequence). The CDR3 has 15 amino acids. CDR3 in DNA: TGTGCCAGCAGCTTAGAGAAGCGGGGGGCCTACGAGCAGTACTTC. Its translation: CASSLEKRGAYEQYF.

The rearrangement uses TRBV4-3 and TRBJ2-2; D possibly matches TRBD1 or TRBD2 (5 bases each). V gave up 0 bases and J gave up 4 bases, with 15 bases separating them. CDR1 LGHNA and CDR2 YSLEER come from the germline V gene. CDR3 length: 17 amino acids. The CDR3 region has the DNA TGCGCCAGCAGCCAAGACCCGGCAGGGAGAGTCACCGGGGAGCTGTTTTTT. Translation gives CASSQDPAGRVTGELFF.

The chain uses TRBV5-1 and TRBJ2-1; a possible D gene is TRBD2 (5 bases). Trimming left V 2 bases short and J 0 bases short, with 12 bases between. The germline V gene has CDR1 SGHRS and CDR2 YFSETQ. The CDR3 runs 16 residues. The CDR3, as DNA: TGCGCCAGCAGCTTCGGGGATTTTAGCTCCTACAATGAGCAGTTCTTC. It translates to CASSFGDFSSYNEQFF.

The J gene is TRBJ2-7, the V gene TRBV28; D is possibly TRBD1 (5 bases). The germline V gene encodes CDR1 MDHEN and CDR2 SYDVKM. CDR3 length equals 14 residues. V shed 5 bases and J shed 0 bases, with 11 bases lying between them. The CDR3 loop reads CASSVYRNSYEQYF. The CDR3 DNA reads TGTGCCAGCAGTGTCTACAGGAACTCCTACGAGCAGTACTTC.

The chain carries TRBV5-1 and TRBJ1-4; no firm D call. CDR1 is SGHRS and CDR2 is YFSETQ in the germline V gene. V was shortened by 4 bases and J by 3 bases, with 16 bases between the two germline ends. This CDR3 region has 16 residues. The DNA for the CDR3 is TGCGCCAGCAGCGTTGATGGGTACCCCCCTAATGAAAAACTGTTTTTT. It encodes CASSVDGYPPNEKLFF.

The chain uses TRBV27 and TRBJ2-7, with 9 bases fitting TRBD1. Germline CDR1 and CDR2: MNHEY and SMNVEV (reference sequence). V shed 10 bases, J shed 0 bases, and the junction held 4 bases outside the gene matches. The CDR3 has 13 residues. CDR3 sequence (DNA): TGTGCCACCGCGGACAGGGGCTCCTACGAGCAGTACTTC. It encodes CATADRGSYEQYF.

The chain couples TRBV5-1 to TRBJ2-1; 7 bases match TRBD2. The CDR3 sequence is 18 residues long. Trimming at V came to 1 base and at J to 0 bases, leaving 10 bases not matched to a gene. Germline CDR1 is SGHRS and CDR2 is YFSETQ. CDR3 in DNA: TGCGCCAGCAGCTTGCCCCCGCGGCGGGGGTCCTCCTACAATGAGCAGTTCTTC. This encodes CASSLPPRRGSSYNEQFF.

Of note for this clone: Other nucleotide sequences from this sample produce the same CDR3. The CDR3 DNA sequence: TGTGCCAGCTCACCCCTTGGTGGAGGGGACACCGGGGAGCTGTTTTTT. Its translation: CASSPLGGGDTGELFF. V is TRBV18 and J is TRBJ2-2; maybe TRBD2 (6 bases). The germline V gene encodes CDR1 KGHSH and CDR2 LQKENI. The CDR3 has 16 residues. V lost 3 bases and J lost 3, with 14 bases in between.

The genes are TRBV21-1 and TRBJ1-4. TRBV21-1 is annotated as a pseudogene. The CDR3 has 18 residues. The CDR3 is CASSKGRFTTTTNEKLFF. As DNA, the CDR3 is TGTGCCAGCAGCAAGGGTAGATTTACGACTACAACTAATGAAAAACTGTTTTTT.

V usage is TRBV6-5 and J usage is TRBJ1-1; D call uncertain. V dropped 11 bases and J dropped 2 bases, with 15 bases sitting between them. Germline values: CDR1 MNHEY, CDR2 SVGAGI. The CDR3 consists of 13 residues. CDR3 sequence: CAVSVNVNTEAFF. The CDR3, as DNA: TGTGCCGTATCGGTGAACGTAAACACTGAAGCTTTCTTT.

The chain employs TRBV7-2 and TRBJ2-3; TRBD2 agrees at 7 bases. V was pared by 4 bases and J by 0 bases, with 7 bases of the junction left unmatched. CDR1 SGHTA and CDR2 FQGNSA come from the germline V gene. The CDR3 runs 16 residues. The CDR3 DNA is TGTGCCAGCAGCTCCCACGCAGCGGGAAGCACAGATACGCAGTATTTT. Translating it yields CASSSHAAGSTDTQYF.

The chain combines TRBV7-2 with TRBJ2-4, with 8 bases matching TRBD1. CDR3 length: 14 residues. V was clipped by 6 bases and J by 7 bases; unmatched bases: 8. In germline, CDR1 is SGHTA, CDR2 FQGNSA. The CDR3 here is CASRRQGAANIQYF. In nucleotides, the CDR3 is TGTGCCAGCAGGCGGCAGGGGGCCGCGAACATTCAGTACTTC.

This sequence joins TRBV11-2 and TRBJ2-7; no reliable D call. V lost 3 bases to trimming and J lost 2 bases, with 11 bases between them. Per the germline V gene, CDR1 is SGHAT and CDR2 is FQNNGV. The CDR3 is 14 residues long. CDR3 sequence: CASSFLREPYEQYF. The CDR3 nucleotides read TGTGCCAGCAGCTTCCTCAGAGAACCCTACGAGCAGTACTTC.

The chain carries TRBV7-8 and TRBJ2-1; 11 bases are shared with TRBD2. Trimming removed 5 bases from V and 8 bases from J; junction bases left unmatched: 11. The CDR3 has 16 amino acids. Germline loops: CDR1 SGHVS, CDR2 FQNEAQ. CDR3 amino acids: CASSRARLAGLDEQFF. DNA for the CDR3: TGTGCCAGCAGCCGCGCAAGACTAGCGGGATTGGATGAGCAGTTCTTC.